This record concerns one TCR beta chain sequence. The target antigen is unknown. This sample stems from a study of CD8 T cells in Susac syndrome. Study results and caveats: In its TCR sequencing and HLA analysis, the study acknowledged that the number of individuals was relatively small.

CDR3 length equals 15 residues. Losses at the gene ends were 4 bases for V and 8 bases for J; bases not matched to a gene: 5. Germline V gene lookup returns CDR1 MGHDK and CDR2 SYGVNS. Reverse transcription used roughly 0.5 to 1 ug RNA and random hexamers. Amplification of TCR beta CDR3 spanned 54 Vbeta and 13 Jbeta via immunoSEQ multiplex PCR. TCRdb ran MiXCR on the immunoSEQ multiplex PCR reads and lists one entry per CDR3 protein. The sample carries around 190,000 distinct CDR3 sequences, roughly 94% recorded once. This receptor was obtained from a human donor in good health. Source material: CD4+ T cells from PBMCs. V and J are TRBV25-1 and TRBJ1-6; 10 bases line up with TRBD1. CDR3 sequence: CASSARDRGDSPLHF. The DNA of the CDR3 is TGTGCCAGCAGTGCCCGGGACAGGGGAGATTCACCCCTCCACTTT.